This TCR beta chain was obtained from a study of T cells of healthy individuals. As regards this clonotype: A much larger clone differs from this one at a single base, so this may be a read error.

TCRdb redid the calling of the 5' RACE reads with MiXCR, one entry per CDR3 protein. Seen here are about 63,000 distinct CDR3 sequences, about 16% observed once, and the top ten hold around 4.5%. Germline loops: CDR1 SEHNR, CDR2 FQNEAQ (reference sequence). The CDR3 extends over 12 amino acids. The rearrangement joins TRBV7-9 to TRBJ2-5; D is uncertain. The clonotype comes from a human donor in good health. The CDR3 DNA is TGTGCCAGCAGCCTCAACTTGGAGACCCAGCACTTC. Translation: CASSLNLETQHF.